Given below is one TCR beta chain in context. Unmatched junction bases numbered 6, after V lost 0 bases and J lost 8 bases. The CDR3 consists of 14 residues. CDR1 is MDHEN, CDR2 SYDVKM, per germline. The data derive from a study of blood T cell repertoires in COVID-19. The table came from immunoSEQ multiplex PCR; TCRdb's copy has only in-frame clones and leaves some out. The sample shows fewer than 350,000 clones, 81% of them seen only once. The sequencing input was peripheral blood. The chain uses TRBV28 and TRBJ1-1; 7 positions match TRBD1. The TCR was taken from a woman in her sixties with active or convalescent COVID-19. The CDR3 sequence: CASSLWGTAPEAFF. CDR3 sequence (DNA): TGTGCCAGCAGTTTATGGGGGACAGCCCCCGAAGCTTTCTTT.